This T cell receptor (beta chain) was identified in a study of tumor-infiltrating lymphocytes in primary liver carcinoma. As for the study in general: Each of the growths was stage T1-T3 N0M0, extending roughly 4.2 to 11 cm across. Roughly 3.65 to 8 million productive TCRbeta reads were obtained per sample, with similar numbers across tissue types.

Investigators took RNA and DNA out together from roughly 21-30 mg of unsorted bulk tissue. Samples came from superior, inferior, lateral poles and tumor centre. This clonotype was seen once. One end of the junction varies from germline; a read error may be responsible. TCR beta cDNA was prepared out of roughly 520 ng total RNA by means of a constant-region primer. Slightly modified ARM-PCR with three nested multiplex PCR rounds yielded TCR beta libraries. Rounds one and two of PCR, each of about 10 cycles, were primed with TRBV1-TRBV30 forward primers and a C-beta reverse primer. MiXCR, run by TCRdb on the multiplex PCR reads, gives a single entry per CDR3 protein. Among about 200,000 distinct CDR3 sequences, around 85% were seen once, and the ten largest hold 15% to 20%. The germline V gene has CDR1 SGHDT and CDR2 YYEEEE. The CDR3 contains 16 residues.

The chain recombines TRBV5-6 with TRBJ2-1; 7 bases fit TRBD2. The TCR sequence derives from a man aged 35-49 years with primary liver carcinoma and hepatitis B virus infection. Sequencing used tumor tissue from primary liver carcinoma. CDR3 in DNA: TGTGCCAGCAGCTTTAATGGGGAGGGCCGGTACAATGAACAGTTCTTC. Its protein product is CASSFNGEGRYNEQFF.